The 27 T cell receptor beta chains reported below all come from one sample, sequenced in a study of shared clonotypes between healthy human individuals. Naivety among CD8 cells was defined by CD45RO negativity and positive CCR7 selection, thereby excluding terminally differentiated effector memory CD45RA+ cells. TCRdb keeps only in-frame clones here, not all; method: immunoSEQ multiplex PCR. In the table there are roughly 2.1 million clones, roughly 91% of which are singletons. Specimen: naive CD8+ T cells from PBMCs. These receptors originate from a man aged 18 to 30 in good health. Some clones in this sample may be carry-over from other donors' samples.

This chain joins TRBV18 and TRBJ2-6, with D perhaps being TRBD1 or TRBD2 (5 bases each). V was cut by 6 bases and J by 2 bases, with 17 bases left in between. CDR3 length equals 17 residues. Germline V lookup: CDR1 KGHSH, CDR2 LQKENI. The CDR3 bases are TGTGCCAGCTCTATAGGGGTGGGGACCGCTGGGGCCAACGTCCTGACTTTC. Its translation is CASSIGVGTAGANVLTF.

This chain connects TRBV15 to TRBJ2-7; no clear D. There are 14 residues in the CDR3. CDR1 is LNHNV, CDR2 YYDKDF, per germline (reference sequence). V lost 1 base to trimming and J lost 0 bases, with 7 bases between them. CDR3 bases: TGTGCCACCAGCAGAGGGACGAGCTCCTACGAGCAGTACTTC. Protein: CATSRGTSSYEQYF.

This clone was counted once. The CDR3 reads CASSSSGRGTGELFF. CDR3 DNA sequence: TGTGCCAGTAGCTCTAGCGGGAGGGGCACCGGGGAGCTGTTTTTT. The gene calls are TRBV19 and TRBJ2-2; 12 bases agree with TRBD2. V trimming: 6 bases; J trimming: 4 bases; junction bases outside the gene matches: 3. The length of the CDR3 is 15 residues. Germline lookup yields CDR1 LNHDA and CDR2 SQIVND (reference sequence).

This chain uses TRBV5-4 with TRBJ2-3, with TRBD2 matching 13 bases. The germline CDR1 and CDR2 sequences are SGHNT and YYREEE (reference sequence). V trimming: 2 bases; J trimming: 2 bases; junction bases outside the gene matches: 2. The CDR3 is 16 amino acids. The CDR3 region has the DNA TGTGCCAGCAGCTTACTAGCGGGAGGGCTCACAGATACGCAGTATTTT. Its protein product is CASSLLAGGLTDTQYF.

Details on this clone: The sample contains more than one DNA sequence encoding this CDR3. V is TRBV19 and J is TRBJ2-1, with 7 nucleotides matching TRBD2. V was clipped by 4 bases and J by 0 bases; unmatched bases: 3. CDR1 LNHDA and CDR2 SQIVND come from the germline V gene (reference sequence). The CDR3 extends over 15 amino acids. The DNA for the CDR3 is TGTGCCAGTAGTAGGGGGGGAAGCTCCTACAATGAGCAGTTCTTC. Protein: CASSRGGSSYNEQFF.

The rearrangement links TRBV2 to TRBJ2-3, with TRBD1 matching over 8 bases. Germline values: CDR1 SNHLY, CDR2 FYNNEI. The J segment lost 1 base and the V segment lost 6 bases, leaving 6 bases of the junction unmatched. CDR3 length: 15 amino acids. The CDR3 coding sequence is TGTGCCAGCAGGTTGGACAGGGCAGGCACAGATACGCAGTATTTT. Amino acid sequence: CASRLDRAGTDTQYF.

CDR3 protein: CASSFSGPLANTEAFF. As DNA, the CDR3 is TGTGCCAGCAGCTTCTCTGGGCCCCTGGCGAACACTGAAGCTTTCTTT. This chain joins TRBV7-9 and TRBJ1-1; D unresolved. The CDR3 is 16 amino acids. Germline loops: CDR1 SEHNR, CDR2 FQNEAQ (reference sequence). Trimming removed 3 bases from V and 1 base from J, with 15 bases in between.

The chain is built from TRBV9 and TRBJ1-4, with a weak D call TRBD1 (6 bases). The CDR3 loop spans 15 amino acids. Trimming stripped 1 base from V and 4 bases from J, with 11 bases between. The V gene's germline CDR1 is SGDLS and CDR2 YYNGEE. CDR3 loop: CASSVIQGGNEKLFF. The CDR3, as DNA: TGTGCCAGCAGCGTAATTCAAGGGGGTAATGAAAAACTGTTTTTT.

The chain couples TRBV9 to TRBJ1-2; D uncertain. CDR3 length: 15 residues. Germline V CDR1 and CDR2: SGDLS, YYNGEE. The ends were cut back, 1 base at V and 2 bases at J, with 12 bases in the middle. CDR3 loop: CASSVSRGWNYGYTF. CDR3 sequence (DNA): TGTGCCAGCAGCGTATCGCGGGGTTGGAACTATGGCTACACCTTC. Together with reference TRBV9 and TRBJ1-2, the CDR3 gives the full variable domain: DSGVTQTPKHLITATGQRVTLRCSPRSGDLSVYWYQQSLDQGLQFLIQYYNGEERAKGNILERFSAQQFPDLHSELNLSSLELGDSALYFCASSVSRGWNYGYTFGSGTRLTVV.

The genes are TRBV5-1 and TRBJ2-3; unclear D gene. The CDR3 is 14 amino acids. The V and J ends lost 1 base and 5 bases respectively, with 11 bases between them. Germline assignment: CDR1 SGHRS and CDR2 YFSETQ. The CDR3 DNA is TGCGCCAGCAGCTTGTTCAGACCAGGAGATACGCAGTATTTT. It is translated as CASSLFRPGDTQYF.

The CDR3 nucleotides read TGTGCCAGCAGCGCAGGGGTCACTCCCCCCGGGTCCTACGAGCAGTACTTC. It encodes CASSAGVTPPGSYEQYF. The chain uses TRBV7-6 and TRBJ2-7; the D gene is possibly TRBD1 (6 bases). V was pared by 5 bases and J by 1 base, with 21 bases between. The CDR3 loop spans 17 amino acids. Germline CDR1 is SGHVS and CDR2 is FNYEAQ. Looking up the rest from reference TRBV7-6 and TRBJ2-7 gives the full variable domain: GAGVSQSPRYKVTKRGQDVALRCDPISGHVSLYWYRQALGQGPEFLTYFNYEAQQDKSGLPNDRFSAERPEGSISTLTIQRTEQRDSAMYRCASSAGVTPPGSYEQYFGPGTRLTVT.

A word on this clone: The identical CDR3 is also encoded by other nucleotide sequences in the sample. The rearrangement joins TRBV4-1 to TRBJ2-7, with 10 bases fitting TRBD2. CDR1 and CDR2 from the germline V gene are MGHRA and YSYEKL. The CDR3 consists of 14 residues. The trim removed 4 bases at V and 3 bases at J, leaving 3 bases unmatched. The DNA for the CDR3 is TGCGCCAGCAGCCTACGGACTAGCGGCTACGAGCAGTACTTC. Its protein product is CASSLRTSGYEQYF.

The chain couples TRBV29-1 to TRBJ2-3, with D uncertain. Trimming pared 1 base from V and 1 base from J, leaving 12 bases between. The germline CDR1 and CDR2 sequences are SQVTM and ANQGSEA. The length of the CDR3 is 15 residues. The CDR3 DNA reads as TGCAGCGTTGAAGCCGGAATTATTCGCACAGATACGCAGTATTTT. This translates into CSVEAGIIRTDTQYF.

This clone has a single count. The chain employs TRBV18 and TRBJ2-5; D remains unclear. In germline, CDR1 is KGHSH, CDR2 LQKENI. V lost 2 bases and J 0 bases, leaving 10 bases between the germline ends. The CDR3 length is 15 residues. The CDR3: CASSPTRGYQETQYF. DNA of the CDR3: TGTGCCAGCTCACCAACCCGTGGGTACCAAGAGACCCAGTACTTC.

The CDR3, as DNA: TGTGCCAGCAGCGCCGATGGGCTATTGAGGGAGCAGTACTTC. It codes for CASSADGLLREQYF. V gene TRBV9 combines with J gene TRBJ2-7; D uncertain. Trimming removed 3 bases from V and 7 bases from J, with 17 bases in between. Germline assignment: CDR1 SGDLS and CDR2 YYNGEE. The CDR3 has 14 amino acids.

This chain links TRBV2 with TRBJ2-1; D may be TRBD2 (6 bases). Germline CDR1 and CDR2: SNHLY and FYNNEI. The CDR3 is 16 amino acids. Trimming cost V 8 bases and J 5 bases, with 22 bases left between them. DNA for the CDR3: TGTGCCAGCGGACGGACTATCTCCGTGGGCCACAATGAGCAGTTCTTC. Its protein is CASGRTISVGHNEQFF.

The chain employs TRBV10-3 and TRBJ2-3, with TRBD1 matching 7 bases. In germline, CDR1 is ENHRY, CDR2 SYGVKD. Losses at the gene ends were 2 bases for V and 2 bases for J; bases not matched to a gene: 10. The CDR3 contains 17 residues. The CDR3 protein is CAISEATGQANTDTQYF. CDR3 DNA sequence: TGTGCCATCAGTGAGGCTACAGGACAGGCTAACACAGATACGCAGTATTTT.

This clone was seen once. This chain connects TRBV9 to TRBJ1-2; D unresolved. Per the germline V gene, CDR1 is SGDLS and CDR2 is YYNGEE. The V end was cut by 1 base, the J end by 1 base, with 14 bases between. The CDR3 runs to 16 residues. The CDR3 DNA reads as TGTGCCAGCAGCGTATCGGGAGAGAATAATAACTATGGCTACACCTTC. It is translated as CASSVSGENNNYGYTF. Variable domain in full (rest from reference TRBV9 and TRBJ1-2): DSGVTQTPKHLITATGQRVTLRCSPRSGDLSVYWYQQSLDQGLQFLIQYYNGEERAKGNILERFSAQQFPDLHSELNLSSLELGDSALYFCASSVSGENNNYGYTFGSGTRLTVV.

This sequence joins TRBV29-1 and TRBJ2-7; tentatively, D is TRBD1 (5 bases). Germline V gene sequence: CDR1 SQVTM, CDR2 ANQGSEA. V dropped 0 bases and J dropped 2 bases, with 20 bases sitting between them. CDR3 size: 17 residues. The DNA for the CDR3 is TGCAGCGTTGAAGATGTTGCAACAGGCCCAAGGGCCTACGAGCAGTACTTC. Translated, it gives CSVEDVATGPRAYEQYF.

The rearrangement uses TRBV14 and TRBJ1-1, with D perhaps matching TRBD1 (5 bases). CDR1 SGHDN and CDR2 FVKESK come from the germline V gene. Trimming removed 0 bases from V and 6 bases from J, with 20 bases in between. CDR3 length equals 17 residues. The CDR3 DNA is TGTGCCAGCAGCCAAGATATAGGGGTCTGGGCCGGGGCTGAAGCTTTCTTT. This codes for CASSQDIGVWAGAEAFF.

Note on this clone: This CDR3 is also generated by other DNA sequences in the sample. This chain joins TRBV7-9 and TRBJ2-7; TRBD1 agrees at 10 bases. V shed 5 bases, J shed 3 bases, and the junction held 7 bases outside the gene matches. Germline-derived CDR1 and CDR2 are SEHNR and FQNEAQ (reference sequence). CDR3 length equals 15 residues. The CDR3, as DNA: TGTGCCAGCAGCCTCGGTCGGACAGGGGGCTACGAGCAGTACTTC. Protein product: CASSLGRTGGYEQYF.

Details on this clone: The same CDR3 also results from other DNA sequences found in this sample. The chain joins TRBV6-1 to TRBJ1-1; D is unresolved. The ends were cut back, 2 bases at V and 0 bases at J, with 7 bases in the middle. The CDR3 is 14 residues long. Germline V CDR1 and CDR2: MNHNS, SASEGT. The CDR3 DNA is TGTGCCAGCAGTGAACCCAGATTGAACACTGAAGCTTTCTTT. It yields the protein CASSEPRLNTEAFF.

V usage is TRBV4-2 and J usage is TRBJ2-1; no clear D gene. The CDR3 runs to 16 residues. Germline CDR1 and CDR2: LGHNA and YNFKEQ. Trimming removed 4 bases from V and 5 bases from J, with 18 bases in between. The chain's CDR3 is CASSLRRLSPNNEQFF. For the CDR3, the DNA is TGTGCCAGCAGCCTAAGGAGACTCTCTCCAAACAATGAGCAGTTCTTC.

This clone has a single count. V is TRBV6-5 and J is TRBJ2-5; 9 nucleotides align to TRBD1. The CDR3 length is 15 residues. V dropped 6 bases and J dropped 4; count of bases not matched to a gene: 9. CDR1 is MNHEY and CDR2 is SVGAGI in the germline V gene. The CDR3: CASRTPGQGLETQYF. CDR3 bases: TGTGCCAGCAGGACCCCGGGACAGGGCTTAGAGACCCAGTACTTC.

V gene TRBV6-5 combines with J gene TRBJ2-7, with D perhaps TRBD1 (7 bases). With 5 bases removed from V and 4 bases from J, the gap between germline ends came to 18 bases. This CDR3 is built from 15 residues. The germline V gene has CDR1 MNHEY and CDR2 SVGAGI. CDR3: CASSNRQGGTYEQYF. The CDR3 region has the DNA TGTGCCAGCAGTAACCGACAGGGAGGAACTTACGAGCAGTACTTC.

This clone was seen once. This CDR3 reads CAWVGQWNNQETQYF. CDR3 DNA sequence: TGTGCCTGGGTGGGACAGTGGAATAACCAAGAGACCCAGTACTTC. This chain links TRBV30 with TRBJ2-5; 7 nucleotides match TRBD1. The germline gives CDR1 GTSNPN, CDR2 SVGIG (reference sequence). The CDR3 loop spans 15 amino acids. Losses at the gene ends were 5 bases for V and 0 bases for J; bases not matched to a gene: 9.

The chain is built from TRBV11-2 and TRBJ2-7; TRBD2 matches at 12 bases. Germline values: CDR1 SGHAT, CDR2 FQNNGV. The ends lost 5 bases at V and 2 bases at J; junction bases unmatched: 4. CDR3 length equals 15 residues. CDR3 in amino acids: CASSRTSGTAYEQYF. The CDR3 coding sequence is TGTGCCAGCAGCCGGACTAGCGGGACTGCCTACGAGCAGTACTTC. Full variable domain (outside the CDR3, taken from reference TRBV11-2 and TRBJ2-7): EAGVAQSPRYKIIEKRQSVAFWCNPISGHATLYWYQQILGQGPKLLIQFQNNGVVDDSQLPKDRFSAERLKGVDSTLKIQPAKLEDSAVYLCASSRTSGTAYEQYFGPGTRLTVT.